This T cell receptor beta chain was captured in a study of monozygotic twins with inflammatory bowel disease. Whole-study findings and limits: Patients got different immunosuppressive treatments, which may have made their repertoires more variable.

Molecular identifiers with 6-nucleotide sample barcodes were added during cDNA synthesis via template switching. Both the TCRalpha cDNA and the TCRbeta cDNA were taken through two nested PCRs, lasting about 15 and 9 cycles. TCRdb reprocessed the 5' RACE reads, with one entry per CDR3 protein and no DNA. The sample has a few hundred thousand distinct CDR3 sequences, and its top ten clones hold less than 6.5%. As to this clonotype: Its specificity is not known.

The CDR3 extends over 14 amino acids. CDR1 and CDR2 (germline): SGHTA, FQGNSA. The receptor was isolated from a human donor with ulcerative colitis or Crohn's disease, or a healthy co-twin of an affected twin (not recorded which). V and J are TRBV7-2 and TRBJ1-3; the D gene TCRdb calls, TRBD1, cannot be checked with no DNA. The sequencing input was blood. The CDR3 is CASSFSGVGNTIYF.